This is a list of T cell receptor beta chains from one sample in a study of blood T cell repertoires in COVID-19. Libraries were prepared by immunoSEQ multiplex PCR; TCRdb keeps only in-frame clonotypes and omits some of them. This sample has a few hundred thousand clones, with 80% to 90% found just once. Sequencing was performed on peripheral blood. These receptor sequences come from a man aged 25 to 40 with active or convalescent COVID-19. Each CDR3 is given with its conserved first and last residue.

v_call	cdr3_aa
TRBV4-2	CASRPGQAAYEQYF
TRBV18	CASSPLGATNEKLFF
TRBV10-2	CATSGTQGLDTQYF
TRBV2	CASSGQGAGQPQHF
TRBV6-7	CASSYSGLARSYEQYF
TRBV5-1	CASSLGTSGGVLVDTQYF
TRBV7-9	CASSTSHRGANTGELFF
TRBV27	CASSFSSPGQPNYGYTF
TRBV29-1	CSSGAGADTQYF
TRBV5-8	CASSRGAGSSYNEQFF
TRBV28	CASSLQAGGNQPQHF
TRBV5-5	CASRDFSYLHNSPLHF
TRBV7-8	CASSLGQGGIGNTIYF
TRBV7-8	CATTGTGVYEQYF
TRBV6-1	CASSDTIRGLNTEAFF
TRBV11-3	CASSELGYNEQFF
TRBV6-5	CASTEGRGTGELFF
TRBV7-2	CASSLSDSAWGIYEQYF
TRBV2	CASVLAGITDTQYF
TRBV2	CASNNWGLAGGETQYF
TRBV3-1/TRBV3-2	CASSPKAGVGNQPQHF
TRBV3-1/TRBV3-2	CASSQDVQNWEKLFF
TRBV27	CASSATGTNSPLHF
TRBV19	CASSMASRRETQYF
TRBV6-6	CASSYSMQDGTEAFF
TRBV5-8	CASSRGLALHTQYF
TRBV7-9	CASSLLGDNSYEQYF
TRBV9	CASSVTSGGFQETQYF
TRBV6-2/TRBV6-3	CASSYSNLGAYGYTF
TRBV11-2	CASSLGTSGQRETQYF
TRBV9	CASSVDRGNYGYTF
TRBV6-6	CASSFQQGRRGQPQHF
TRBV19	CASTRGGSDTQYF
TRBV5-6	CASSFGQGIYGYTF
TRBV4-2	CASSQGGAGAFF
TRBV5-5	CASSSPRVANTEAFF
TRBV7-2	CASSQRGPLSLNQPQHF
TRBV25-1	CASSVKTGGLETQYF
TRBV5-4	CASSLNPDRASTDTQYF
TRBV27	CASSFEGALGSPLHF
TRBV7-3	CASSLNPLGGVGTDTQYF
TRBV19	CARPTGDARNGELFF
TRBV9	CASSVGSAPTEAFF
TRBV5-6	CASSPADSYNYGYTF
TRBV5-1	CASSLAAGAGRYEQFF
TRBV4-1	CASSQVRQGGINEKLFF
TRBV5-1	CASSPPGLAGIRTGELFF
TRBV9	CASSVRDRDYGYTF
TRBV29-1	CSALAGMAETQYF
TRBV5-1	CASSFRDTQYF
TRBV27	CASSSPTGGATGFTGELFF
TRBV3-1/TRBV3-2	CASSQGFTGEREKLFF
TRBV5-4	CASSRTRTGLTYEQYF